This TCR beta chain was sequenced in a study of radiotherapy plus CTLA-4 blockade in lung cancer. Clones were read by immunoSEQ multiplex PCR, and TCRdb kept only the in-frame ones, dropping some. The sample records approximately 12,000 clones, about 88% being singletons. Notes on the study in general: Some TCR clones had been derived from tumors. These clones expanded in peripheral blood after radiotherapy plus ipilimumab. Reported findings show early blood T cell clone dynamics, with interferon-beta, best predicted response.

Remarks on this clone: As yet, its antigen is unknown.

Chemo-refractory metastatic non-small-cell lung cancer patients received focal radiation with ipilimumab CTLA-4 blockade. This TCR was sampled from a human donor with non-small cell lung cancer that progressed on radiotherapy plus ipilimumab. The sequenced sample was peripheral blood, obtained from a patient treated with radiotherapy plus ipilimumab.

The DNA of the CDR3 is TGTGCCAGCAGCATACCGACAGGGGTGGAGACCCAGTACTTC. It specifies CASSIPTGVETQYF. The V call is TRBV7-2, the J call TRBJ2-5; 8 nucleotides agree with TRBD1. CDR3 size: 14 residues. Germline V gene lookup returns CDR1 SGHTA and CDR2 FQGNSA. The trim removed 5 bases at V and 5 bases at J, leaving 7 bases unmatched. Looking up the rest from reference TRBV7-2 and TRBJ2-5 gives the full variable domain: GAGVSQSPSNKVTEKGKDVELRCDPISGHTALYWYRQSLGQGLEFLIYFQGNSAPDKSGLPSDRFSAERTGGSVSTLTIQRTQQEDSAVYLCASSIPTGVETQYFGPGTRLLVL.